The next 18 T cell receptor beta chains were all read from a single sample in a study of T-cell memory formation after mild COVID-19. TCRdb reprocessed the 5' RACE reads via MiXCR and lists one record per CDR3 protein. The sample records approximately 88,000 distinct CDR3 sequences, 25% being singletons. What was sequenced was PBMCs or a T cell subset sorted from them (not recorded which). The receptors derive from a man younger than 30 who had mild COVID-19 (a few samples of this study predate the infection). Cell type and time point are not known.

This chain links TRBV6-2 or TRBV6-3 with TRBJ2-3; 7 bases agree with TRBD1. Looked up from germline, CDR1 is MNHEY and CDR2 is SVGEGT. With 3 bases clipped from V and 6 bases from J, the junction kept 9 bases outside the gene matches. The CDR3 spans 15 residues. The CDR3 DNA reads TGTGCCAGCAGTTATTGGACAGGATCAGGGGATACGCAGTATTTT. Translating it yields CASSYWTGSGDTQYF.

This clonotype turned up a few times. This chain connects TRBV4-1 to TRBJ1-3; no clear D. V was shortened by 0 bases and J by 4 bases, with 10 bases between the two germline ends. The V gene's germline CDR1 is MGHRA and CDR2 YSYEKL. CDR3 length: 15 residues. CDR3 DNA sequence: TGCGCCAGCAGCCAAGATATAGGTTCGGGAAACACCATATATTTT. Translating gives CASSQDIGSGNTIYF.

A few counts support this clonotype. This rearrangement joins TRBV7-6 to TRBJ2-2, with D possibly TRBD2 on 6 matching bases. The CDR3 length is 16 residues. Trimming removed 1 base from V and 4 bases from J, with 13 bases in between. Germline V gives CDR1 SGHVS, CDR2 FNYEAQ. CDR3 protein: CASSLGGTGGTGELFF. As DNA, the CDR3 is TGTGCCAGCAGCTTAGGGGGGACCGGGGGCACCGGGGAGCTGTTTTTT.

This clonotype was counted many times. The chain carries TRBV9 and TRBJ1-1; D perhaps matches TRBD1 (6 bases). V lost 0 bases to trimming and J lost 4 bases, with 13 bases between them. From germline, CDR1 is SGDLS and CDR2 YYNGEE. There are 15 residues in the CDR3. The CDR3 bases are TGTGCCAGCAGCGTAGGCTCGCCGGGGGCCACTGAAGCTTTCTTT. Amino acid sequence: CASSVGSPGATEAFF.

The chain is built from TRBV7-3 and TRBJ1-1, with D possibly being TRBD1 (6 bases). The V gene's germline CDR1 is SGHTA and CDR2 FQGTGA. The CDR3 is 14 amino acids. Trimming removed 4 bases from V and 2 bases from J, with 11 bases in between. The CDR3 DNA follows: TGTGCCAGCAGCTCGGGACACTCAAACACTGAAGCTTTCTTT. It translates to CASSSGHSNTEAFF.

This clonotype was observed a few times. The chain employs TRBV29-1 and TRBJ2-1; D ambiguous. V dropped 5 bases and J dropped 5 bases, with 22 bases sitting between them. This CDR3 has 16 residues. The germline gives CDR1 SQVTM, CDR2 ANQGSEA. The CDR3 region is CSVILVGSQFNNEQFF. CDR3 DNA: TGCAGCGTTATCTTAGTAGGCTCTCAGTTTAACAATGAGCAGTTCTTC.

The CDR3 reads CASRPGGETQYF. For the CDR3, the DNA is TGTGCCAGCCGGCCCGGAGGCGAGACCCAGTACTTC. The rearrangement joins TRBV7-9 to TRBJ2-5, with a weak D call TRBD2 (5 bases). Germline V gives CDR1 SEHNR, CDR2 FQNEAQ (reference sequence). V lost 8 bases to trimming and J lost 5 bases, with 12 bases between them. This CDR3 is 12 amino acids long.

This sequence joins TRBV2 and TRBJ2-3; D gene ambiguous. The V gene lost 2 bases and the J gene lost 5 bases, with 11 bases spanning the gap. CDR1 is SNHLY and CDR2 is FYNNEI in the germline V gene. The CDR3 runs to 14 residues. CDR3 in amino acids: CASSELDGIDTQYF. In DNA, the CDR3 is TGTGCCAGCAGTGAACTAGACGGAATAGATACGCAGTATTTT. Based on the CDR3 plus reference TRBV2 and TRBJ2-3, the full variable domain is EPEVTQTPSHQVTQMGQEVILRCVPISNHLYFYWYRQILGQKVEFLVSFYNNEISEKSEIFDDQFSVERPDGSNFTLKIRSTKLEDSAMYFCASSELDGIDTQYFGPGTRLTVL.

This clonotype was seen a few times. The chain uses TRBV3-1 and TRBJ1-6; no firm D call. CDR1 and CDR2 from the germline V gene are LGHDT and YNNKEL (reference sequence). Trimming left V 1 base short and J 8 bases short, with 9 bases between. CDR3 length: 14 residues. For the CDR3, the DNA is TGTGCCAGCAGCCAAGTTGGGTTTTATTCACCCCTCCACTTT. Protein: CASSQVGFYSPLHF.

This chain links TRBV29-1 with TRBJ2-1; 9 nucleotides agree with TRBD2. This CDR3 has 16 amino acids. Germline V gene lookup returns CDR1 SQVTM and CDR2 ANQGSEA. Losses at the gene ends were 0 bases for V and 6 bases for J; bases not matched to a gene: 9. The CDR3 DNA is TGCAGCGTTGAAGATCTCGCGGGGGGGCTAGGCAATGAGCAGTTCTTC. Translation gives CSVEDLAGGLGNEQFF.

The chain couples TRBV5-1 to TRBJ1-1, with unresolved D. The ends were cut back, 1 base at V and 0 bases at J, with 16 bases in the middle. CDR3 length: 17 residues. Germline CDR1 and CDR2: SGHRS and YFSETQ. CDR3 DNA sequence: TGCGCCAGCAGCTTGTCCCCATTAGGTTCATTGAACACTGAAGCTTTCTTT. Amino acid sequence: CASSLSPLGSLNTEAFF.

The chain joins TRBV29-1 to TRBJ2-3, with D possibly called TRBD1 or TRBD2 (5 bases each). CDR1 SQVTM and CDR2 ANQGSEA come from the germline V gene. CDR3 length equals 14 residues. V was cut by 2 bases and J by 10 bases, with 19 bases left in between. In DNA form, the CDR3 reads TGCAGCGTTGAACCCGCATGGGGGTCTCAGGCGCAGTATTTT. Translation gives CSVEPAWGSQAQYF.

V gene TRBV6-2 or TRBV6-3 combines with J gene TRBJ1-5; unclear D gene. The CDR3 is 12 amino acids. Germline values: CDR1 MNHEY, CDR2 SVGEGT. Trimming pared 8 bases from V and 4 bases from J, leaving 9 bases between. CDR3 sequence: CASAGGNQPQHF. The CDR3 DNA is TGTGCCAGCGCGGGCGGGAATCAGCCCCAGCATTTT.

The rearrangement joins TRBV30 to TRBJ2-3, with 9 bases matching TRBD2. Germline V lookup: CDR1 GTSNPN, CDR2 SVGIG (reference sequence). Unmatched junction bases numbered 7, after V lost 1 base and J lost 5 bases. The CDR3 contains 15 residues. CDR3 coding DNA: TGTGCCTGGAGTGGTGGCGCGGGGGGGCAAGATACGCAGTATTTT. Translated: CAWSGGAGGQDTQYF.

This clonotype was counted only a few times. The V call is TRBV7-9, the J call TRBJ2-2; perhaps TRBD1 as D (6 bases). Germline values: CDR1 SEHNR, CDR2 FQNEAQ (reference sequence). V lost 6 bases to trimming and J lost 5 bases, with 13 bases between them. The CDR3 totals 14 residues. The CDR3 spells CASRGGQLTGELFF. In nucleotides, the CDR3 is TGTGCCAGCAGAGGCGGACAGCTGACCGGGGAGCTGTTTTTT.

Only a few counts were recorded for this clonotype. CDR3 DNA sequence: TGTGCCAGCAGGGGGATTCAGGGGGCCCAAGAGACCCAGTACTTC. Residues: CASRGIQGAQETQYF. The chain joins TRBV11-2 to TRBJ2-5; 8 bases fit TRBD1. This CDR3 is built from 15 residues. V trimming: 6 bases; J trimming: 1 base; junction bases outside the gene matches: 7. CDR1 and CDR2 (germline): SGHAT, FQNNGV.

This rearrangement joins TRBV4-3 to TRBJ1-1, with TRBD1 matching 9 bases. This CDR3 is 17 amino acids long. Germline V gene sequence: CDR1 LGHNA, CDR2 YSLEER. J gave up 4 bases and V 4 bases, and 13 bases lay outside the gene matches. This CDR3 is CASSPLGTGLIGTEAFF. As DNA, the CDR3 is TGCGCCAGCAGCCCCTTGGGGACAGGGCTGATAGGCACTGAAGCTTTCTTT.

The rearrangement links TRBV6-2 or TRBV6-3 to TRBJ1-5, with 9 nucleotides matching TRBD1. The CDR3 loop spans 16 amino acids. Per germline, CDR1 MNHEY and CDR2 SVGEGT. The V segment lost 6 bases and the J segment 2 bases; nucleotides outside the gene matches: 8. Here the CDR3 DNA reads TGTGCCAGCAGCCGCCCGCGGACAGGGGGCAATCAGCCCCAGCATTTT. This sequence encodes CASSRPRTGGNQPQHF.